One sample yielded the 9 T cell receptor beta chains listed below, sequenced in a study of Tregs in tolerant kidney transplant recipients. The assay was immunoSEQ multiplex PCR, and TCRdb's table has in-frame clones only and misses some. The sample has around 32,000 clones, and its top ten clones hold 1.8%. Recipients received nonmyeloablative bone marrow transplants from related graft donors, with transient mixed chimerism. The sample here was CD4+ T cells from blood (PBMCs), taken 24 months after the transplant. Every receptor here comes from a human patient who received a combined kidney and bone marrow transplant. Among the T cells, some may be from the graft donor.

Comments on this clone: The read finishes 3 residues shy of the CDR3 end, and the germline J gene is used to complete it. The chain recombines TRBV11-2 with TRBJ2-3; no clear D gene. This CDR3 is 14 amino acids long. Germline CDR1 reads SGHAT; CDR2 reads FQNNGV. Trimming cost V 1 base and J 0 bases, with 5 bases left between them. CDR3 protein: CASSLGGSTDTQYF. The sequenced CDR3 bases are TGTGCCAGCAGCTTAGGAGGCAGCACAGATACG.

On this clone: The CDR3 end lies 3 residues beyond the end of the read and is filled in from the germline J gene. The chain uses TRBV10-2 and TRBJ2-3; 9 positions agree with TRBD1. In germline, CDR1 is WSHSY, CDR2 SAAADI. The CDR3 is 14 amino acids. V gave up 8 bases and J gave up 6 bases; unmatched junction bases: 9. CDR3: CASRGQGGGDTQYF. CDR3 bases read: TGCGCCAGCCGGGGACAGGGTGGGGGCGATACG.

The sequenced CDR3 bases are TGTGCCAGCAGCAAAGGGACTAGCGAGGTCACCGGGGAG. Protein sequence: CASSKGTSEVTGE. The full CDR3 protein is CASSKGTSEVTGELFF. The chain couples TRBV7-6 to TRBJ2-2; 10 nucleotides line up with TRBD2. Read data end 3 residues before the CDR3 end; the end is taken from the germline J gene. Germline CDR1 and CDR2: SGHVS and FNYEAQ. The CDR3 spans 16 residues. V lost 5 bases to trimming and J lost 4 bases; unmatched junction nucleotides: 7.

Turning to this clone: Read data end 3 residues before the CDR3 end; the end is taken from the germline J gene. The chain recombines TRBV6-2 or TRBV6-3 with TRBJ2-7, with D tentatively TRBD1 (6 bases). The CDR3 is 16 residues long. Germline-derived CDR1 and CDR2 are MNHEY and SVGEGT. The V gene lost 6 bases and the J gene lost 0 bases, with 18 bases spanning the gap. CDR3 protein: CASSNSPGQSSYEQYF. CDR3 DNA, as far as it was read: TGTGCCAGCAGCAACTCCCCGGGACAAAGCTCCTACGAG.

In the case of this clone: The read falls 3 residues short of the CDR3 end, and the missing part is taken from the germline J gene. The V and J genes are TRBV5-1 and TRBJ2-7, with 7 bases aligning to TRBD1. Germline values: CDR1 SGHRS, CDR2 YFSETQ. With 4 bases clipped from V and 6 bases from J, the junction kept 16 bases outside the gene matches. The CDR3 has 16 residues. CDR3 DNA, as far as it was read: TGCGCCAGCAGCCCGAATACCGGGACAGCGATTGGCGAG. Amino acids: CASSPNTGTAIGE. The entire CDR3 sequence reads CASSPNTGTAIGEQYF.

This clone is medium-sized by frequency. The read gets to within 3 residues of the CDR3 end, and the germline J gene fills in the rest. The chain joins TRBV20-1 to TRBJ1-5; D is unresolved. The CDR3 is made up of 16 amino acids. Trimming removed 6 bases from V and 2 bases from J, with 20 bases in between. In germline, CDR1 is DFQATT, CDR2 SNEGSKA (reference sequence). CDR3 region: CSAPGLHPTGNQPQHF. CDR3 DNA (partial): TGCAGTGCGCCGGGTCTTCATCCCACCGGCAATCAGCCC.

This CDR3 is CAWRDRFTEAFF. Partial CDR3 DNA: TGTGCCTGGAGAGACAGGTTCACTGAA. The chain combines TRBV30 with TRBJ1-1, with a tentative D call TRBD1 (6 bases). The read ends 3 residues shy of where the CDR3 ends; the end is completed using the germline J gene. CDR1 and CDR2 from the germline V gene are GTSNPN and SVGIG (reference sequence). The ends were cut back, 3 bases at V and 4 bases at J, with 9 bases in the middle. The CDR3 loop spans 12 amino acids.

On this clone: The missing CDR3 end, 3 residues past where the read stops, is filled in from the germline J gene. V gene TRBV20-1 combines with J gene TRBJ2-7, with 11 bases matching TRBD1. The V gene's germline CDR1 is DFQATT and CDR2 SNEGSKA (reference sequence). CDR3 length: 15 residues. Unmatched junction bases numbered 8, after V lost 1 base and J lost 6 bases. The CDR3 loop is CSARASPGTGGEQYF. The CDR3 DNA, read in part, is TGCAGTGCTAGAGCGTCTCCCGGGACAGGGGGCGAG.

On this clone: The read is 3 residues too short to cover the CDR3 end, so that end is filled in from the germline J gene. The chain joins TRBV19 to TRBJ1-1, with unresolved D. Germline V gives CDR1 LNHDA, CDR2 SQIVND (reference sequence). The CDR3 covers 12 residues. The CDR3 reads CASSTKLGRAFF. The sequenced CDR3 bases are TGTGCCAGTAGTACCAAATTAGGGCGA.